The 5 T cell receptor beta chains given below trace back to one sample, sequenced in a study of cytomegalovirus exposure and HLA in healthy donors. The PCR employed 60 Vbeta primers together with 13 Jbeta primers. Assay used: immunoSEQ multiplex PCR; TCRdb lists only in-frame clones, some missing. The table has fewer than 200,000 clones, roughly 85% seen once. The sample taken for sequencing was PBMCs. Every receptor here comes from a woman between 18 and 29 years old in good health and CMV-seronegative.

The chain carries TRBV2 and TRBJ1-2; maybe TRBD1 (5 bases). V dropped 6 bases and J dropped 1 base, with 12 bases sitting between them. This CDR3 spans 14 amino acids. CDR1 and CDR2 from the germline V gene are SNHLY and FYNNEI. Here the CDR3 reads CASRVGGINYGYTF. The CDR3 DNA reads TGTGCCAGCAGGGTCGGGGGTATTAACTATGGCTACACCTTC.

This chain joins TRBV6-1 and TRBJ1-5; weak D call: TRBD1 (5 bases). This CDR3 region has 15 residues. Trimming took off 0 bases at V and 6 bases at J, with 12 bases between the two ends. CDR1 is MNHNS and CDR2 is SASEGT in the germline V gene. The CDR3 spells CASSEAGRVGQPQHF. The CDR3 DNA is TGTGCCAGCAGTGAAGCGGGCAGGGTGGGTCAGCCCCAGCATTTT.

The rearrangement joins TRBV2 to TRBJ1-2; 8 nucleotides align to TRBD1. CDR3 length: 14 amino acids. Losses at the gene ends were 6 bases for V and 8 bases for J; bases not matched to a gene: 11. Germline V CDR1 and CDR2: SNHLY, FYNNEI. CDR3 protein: CASSWTGLLEGYTF. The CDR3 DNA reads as TGTGCCAGCAGCTGGACAGGGCTCCTCGAGGGCTACACCTTC.

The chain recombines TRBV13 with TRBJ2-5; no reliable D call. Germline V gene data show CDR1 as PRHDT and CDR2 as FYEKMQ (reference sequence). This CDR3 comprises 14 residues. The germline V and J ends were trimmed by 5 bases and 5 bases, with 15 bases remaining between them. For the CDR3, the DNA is TGTGCCAGCAGCCTGACTCCTTCCGGGGAGACCCAGTACTTC. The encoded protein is CASSLTPSGETQYF.

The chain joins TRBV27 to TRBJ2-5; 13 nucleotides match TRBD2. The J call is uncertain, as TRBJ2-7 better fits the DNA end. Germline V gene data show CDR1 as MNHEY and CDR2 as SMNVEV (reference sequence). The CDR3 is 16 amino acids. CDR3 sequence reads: CASSSWTSGSSYEQYF. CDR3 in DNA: TGTGCCAGCAGTTCCTGGACTAGCGGGAGTTCCTACGAGCAGTACTTC.